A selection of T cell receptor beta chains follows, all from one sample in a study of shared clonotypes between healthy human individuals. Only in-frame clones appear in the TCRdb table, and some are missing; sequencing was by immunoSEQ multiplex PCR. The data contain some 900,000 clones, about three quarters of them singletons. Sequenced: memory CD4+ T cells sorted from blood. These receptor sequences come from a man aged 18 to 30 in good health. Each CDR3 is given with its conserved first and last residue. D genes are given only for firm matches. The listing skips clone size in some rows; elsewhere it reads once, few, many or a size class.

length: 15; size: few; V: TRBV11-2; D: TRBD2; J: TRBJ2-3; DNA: TGTGCCAGCAGCTTTAGCGGGAGTGGCACAGATACGCAGTATTTT; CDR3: CASSFSGSGTDTQYF
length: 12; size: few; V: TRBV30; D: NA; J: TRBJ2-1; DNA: TGTGCCTGGAGGGAGGGGCTGGGTGAGCAGTTCTTC; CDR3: CAWREGLGEQFF
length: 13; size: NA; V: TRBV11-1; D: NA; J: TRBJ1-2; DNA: TGTGCCAGCAGCCTGGACAGAAACTATGGCTACACCTTC; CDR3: CASSLDRNYGYTF
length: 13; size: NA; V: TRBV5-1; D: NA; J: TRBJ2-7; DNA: TGCGCCAGCAGCCCCACAGGGTCTTACGAGCAGTACTTC; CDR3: CASSPTGSYEQYF
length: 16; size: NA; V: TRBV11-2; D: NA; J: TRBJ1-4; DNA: TGTGCCAGCAGCTCCATTCAGGGAAAGGAGTATGAAAAACTGTTTTTT; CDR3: CASSSIQGKEYEKLFF
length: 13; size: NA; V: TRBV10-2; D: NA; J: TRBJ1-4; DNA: TGCGCCACCTCGGGGACGGGAGAAGAAAAACTGTTTTTT; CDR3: CATSGTGEEKLFF
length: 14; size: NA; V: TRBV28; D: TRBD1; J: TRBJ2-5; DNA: TGTGCCAGCCGGGGACAGGGCCTGCAAGAGACCCAGTACTTC; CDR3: CASRGQGLQETQYF
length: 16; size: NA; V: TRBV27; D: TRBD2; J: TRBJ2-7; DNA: TGTGCCAGCAGCCCTCTATTCCTAGCGGGAATGCTCGAGCAGTACTTC; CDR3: CASSPLFLAGMLEQYF
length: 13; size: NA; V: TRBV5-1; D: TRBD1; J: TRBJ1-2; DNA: TGCGCCAGCAGCTCTACAGGGGTCTATGGCTACACCTTC; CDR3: CASSSTGVYGYTF
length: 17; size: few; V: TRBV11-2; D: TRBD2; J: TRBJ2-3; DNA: TGTGCCAGCAGCTTAGGACTAGCGGGGGCCAACACAGATACGCAGTATTTT; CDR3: CASSLGLAGANTDTQYF
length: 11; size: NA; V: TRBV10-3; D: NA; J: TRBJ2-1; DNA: TGTGCCATCAGTGAAGCGTTTGAGCAGTTCTTC; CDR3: CAISEAFEQFF
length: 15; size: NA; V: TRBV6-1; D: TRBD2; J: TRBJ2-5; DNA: TGTGCCAGCAGTGAATTCGCGGGAGGGGTCGAGACCCAGTACTTC; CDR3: CASSEFAGGVETQYF
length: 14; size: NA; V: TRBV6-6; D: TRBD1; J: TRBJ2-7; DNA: TGTGCCGCTCGGCGGACAGGCGAGGCCTACGAGCAGTACTTC; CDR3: CAARRTGEAYEQYF
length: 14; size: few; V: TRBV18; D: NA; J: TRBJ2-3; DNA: TGTGCCAGCTCACCACCGATCAGGACAGATACGCAGTATTTT; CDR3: CASSPPIRTDTQYF
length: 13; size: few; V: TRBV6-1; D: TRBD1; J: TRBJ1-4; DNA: TGTGCCATCAAGGGGGCTTCTAATGAAAAACTGTTTTTT; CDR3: CAIKGASNEKLFF
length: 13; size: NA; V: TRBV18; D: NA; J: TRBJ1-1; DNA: TGTGCCAGCTCATTGACAGTTAACACTGAAGCTTTCTTT; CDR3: CASSLTVNTEAFF
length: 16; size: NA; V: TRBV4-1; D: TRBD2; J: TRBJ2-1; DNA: TGCGCCAGCAGCCGAGAGCGGGGGGGACCGTACAATGAGCAGTTCTTC; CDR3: CASSRERGGPYNEQFF
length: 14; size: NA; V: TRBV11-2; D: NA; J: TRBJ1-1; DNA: TGTGCCAGCAGTCTAGAGGGAGGGTTGACTGAAGCTTTCTTT; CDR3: CASSLEGGLTEAFF
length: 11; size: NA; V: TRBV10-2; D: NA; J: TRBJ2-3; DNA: TGCGCCAGCACGGAGCTGGATACGCAGTATTTT; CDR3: CASTELDTQYF
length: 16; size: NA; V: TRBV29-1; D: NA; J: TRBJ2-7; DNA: TGCAGCGTTGAAGGCGGAGTGGGAGTAGGATCCTACGAGCAGTACTTC; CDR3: CSVEGGVGVGSYEQYF
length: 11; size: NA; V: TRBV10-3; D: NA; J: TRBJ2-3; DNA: TGTGCCATCAGTGGGGCAGATACGCAGTATTTT; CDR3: CAISGADTQYF
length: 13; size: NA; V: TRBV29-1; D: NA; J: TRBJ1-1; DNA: TGCAGCGGCTCAAGGCAGGGCCCCCCTGAAGCTTTCTTT; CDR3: CSGSRQGPPEAFF
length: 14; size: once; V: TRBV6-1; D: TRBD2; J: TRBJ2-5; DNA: TGTGCCAGCACCGGACTAGCGGGGAGAGAGACCCAGTACTTC; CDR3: CASTGLAGRETQYF